This entry lists 6 T cell receptor beta chains sequenced from one sample in a study of cytomegalovirus exposure and HLA in healthy donors (TCRdb year 2017). Libraries came from the immunoSEQ multiplex PCR assay. For the multiplex PCR, a mixture combining 60 forward primers for TCR Vbeta segments and 13 reverse primers for TCR Jbeta segments was used. TCRdb re-hosts the immuneACCESS table, in-frame sequences only. Its copies lack some clones; in the studies checked, an unresolved V gene accounts for under half of them, and the cause for the rest is not known. The sample table shows 170,000 or so clones, and about 78% are seen once. The leading ten clones occupy roughly 13% of the sample. The sample was PBMCs. The origin of the receptors is a woman aged 50 to 65 in good health and CMV-seropositive.

The chain recombines TRBV7-9 with TRBJ2-1; 8 nucleotides line up with TRBD2. The germline V gene has CDR1 SEHNR and CDR2 FQNEAQ (reference sequence). CDR3 length equals 15 residues. V trimming: 6 bases; J trimming: 2 bases; junction bases outside the gene matches: 6. The CDR3: CASRAGGGPYNEQFF. CDR3 sequence (DNA): TGTGCCAGCAGAGCAGGCGGGGGGCCCTACAATGAGCAGTTCTTC. Combining the CDR3 with reference TRBV7-9 and TRBJ2-1 gives the whole variable domain DTGVSQNPRHKITKRGQNVTFRCDPISEHNRLYWYRQTLGQGPEFLTYFQNEAQLEKSRLLSDRFSAERPKGSFSTLEIQRTEQGDSAMYLCASRAGGGPYNEQFFGPGTRLTVL.

The rearrangement links TRBV11-2 to TRBJ1-1; the D is unclear. The CDR3 is 14 amino acids. Trimming cost V 11 bases and J 0 bases, with 16 bases left between them. CDR1 and CDR2 (germline): SGHAT, FQNNGV. CDR3 nucleotides: TGTGCCGAAGAGGTTCTAGGAGTGAACACTGAAGCTTTCTTT. The encoded protein is CAEEVLGVNTEAFF.

This chain connects TRBV5-1 to TRBJ2-7; 8 bases line up with TRBD1. CDR3 length equals 12 residues. The junction had 2 bases not matched to a gene; V was cut back by 3 bases and J by 6 bases. From germline, CDR1 is SGHRS and CDR2 YFSETQ. The CDR3 sequence is CASSWTGREQYF. The CDR3 DNA follows: TGCGCCAGCAGCTGGACAGGGCGCGAGCAGTACTTC. Full variable domain (missing parts from reference TRBV5-1 and TRBJ2-7): KAGVTQTPRYLIKTRGQQVTLSCSPISGHRSVSWYQQTPGQGLQFLFEYFSETQRNKGNFPGRFSGRQFSNSRSEMNVSTLELGDSALYLCASSWTGREQYFGPGTRLTVT.

This clone came up once. The rearrangement uses TRBV9 and TRBJ2-3, with TRBD2 matching over 9 bases. V shed 3 bases, J shed 6 bases, and the junction held 11 bases outside the gene matches. The length of the CDR3 is 16 residues. Germline assignment: CDR1 SGDLS and CDR2 YYNGEE. The CDR3 DNA sequence: TGTGCCAGCAGCGCGTCTCAGGGCGGGGGGGCTGATACGCAGTATTTT. It yields the protein CASSASQGGGADTQYF.

This clone is a singleton in its sample. The chain uses TRBV18 and TRBJ1-1, with a weak D call TRBD1 (6 bases). This CDR3 has 15 residues. Germline lookup yields CDR1 KGHSH and CDR2 LQKENI. Trimming removed 2 bases from V and 5 bases from J, with 15 bases in between. The CDR3 spells CASSPRPGAGTEAFF. CDR3 nucleotide sequence: TGTGCCAGCTCACCAAGACCAGGGGCAGGAACTGAAGCTTTCTTT.

Remarks on this clone: The sample holds other DNA sequences that translate to the same CDR3. The genes are TRBV20-1 and TRBJ1-1; 7 bases agree with TRBD1. V shed 2 bases, J shed 10 bases, and the junction held 4 bases outside the gene matches. Germline assignment: CDR1 DFQATT and CDR2 SNEGSKA (reference sequence). This CDR3 has 11 residues. The CDR3 nucleotides are TGCAGTGCTAGACGTCAGGGGGGAGCTTTCTTT. Protein: CSARRQGGAFF.